This paragraph reports one TCR beta chain. How the authors handled the data: Cell counts per sample came from amplifying reference gene primers. Assay: immunoSEQ multiplex PCR; the TCRdb copy retains only in-frame clones and omits some. V, J and clone size derive from that table, while D and trimming were established from the DNA sequence. The table has 120,000 or so clones, 88% seen once. CDR3 size: 15 residues. Trimming cost V 0 bases and J 7 bases, with 11 bases left between them. CDR1 and CDR2 (germline): SGDLS, YYNGEE. This sample was taken from a study of blood T cell repertoires in COVID-19. For the study at large: Sites across the United States, Italy and Spain contributed samples from acute and convalescent COVID-19. T cells, B-cell-depleted T cells, or PBMCs supplied cDNA or gDNA.

The rearrangement links TRBV9 to TRBJ1-6; unclear D gene. The sequencing input was peripheral blood. The TCR originated in an elderly woman with acute or convalescent COVID-19. Here the CDR3 reads CASSVDQVRNSPLHF. In DNA form, the CDR3 reads TGTGCCAGCAGCGTAGACCAGGTCAGAAATTCACCCCTCCACTTT.